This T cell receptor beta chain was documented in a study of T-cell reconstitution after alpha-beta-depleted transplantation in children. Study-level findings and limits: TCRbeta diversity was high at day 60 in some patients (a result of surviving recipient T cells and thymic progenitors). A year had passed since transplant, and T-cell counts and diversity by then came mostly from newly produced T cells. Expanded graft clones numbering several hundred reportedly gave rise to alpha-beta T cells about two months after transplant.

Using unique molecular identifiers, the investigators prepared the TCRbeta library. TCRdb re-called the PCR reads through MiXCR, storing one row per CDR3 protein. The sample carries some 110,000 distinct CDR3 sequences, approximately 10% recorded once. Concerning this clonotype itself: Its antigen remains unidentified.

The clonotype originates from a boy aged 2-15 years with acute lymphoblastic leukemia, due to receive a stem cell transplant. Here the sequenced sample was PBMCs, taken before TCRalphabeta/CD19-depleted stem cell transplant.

Here the CDR3 DNA reads TGTGCCAGCAGCCCTGGGTTCTTCCCGACCCAGTACTTC. Amino acids: CASSPGFFPTQYF. V and J are TRBV4-2 and TRBJ2-5; D gene uncertain. The V gene lost 4 bases and the J gene lost 7 bases, with 13 bases spanning the gap. This CDR3 contains 13 residues. Germline V lookup: CDR1 LGHNA, CDR2 YNFKEQ.